The T cell receptor beta chain described here comes from a study of technical replicates of blood from a handful of donors. After removal of 0 bases from V and 4 bases from J, the junction contained 5 bases not matched to a gene. Looked up from germline, CDR1 is LGHNA and CDR2 is YNFKEQ. The length of the CDR3 is 15 residues. The data were produced by immunoSEQ multiplex PCR, yet TCRdb's version contains in-frame clones alone and is incomplete. The sample consists of around 93,000 clones, about 95% of them appearing once. The specimen sequenced was T cells isolated from PBMCs. The receptor was isolated from a human donor in good health. The chain is built from TRBV4-2 and TRBJ2-7; TRBD2 matches at 8 bases. CDR3 residues: CASSQDTSGIYEQYF. The CDR3 nucleotides read TGTGCCAGCAGCCAAGACACTAGCGGAATATACGAGCAGTACTTC.